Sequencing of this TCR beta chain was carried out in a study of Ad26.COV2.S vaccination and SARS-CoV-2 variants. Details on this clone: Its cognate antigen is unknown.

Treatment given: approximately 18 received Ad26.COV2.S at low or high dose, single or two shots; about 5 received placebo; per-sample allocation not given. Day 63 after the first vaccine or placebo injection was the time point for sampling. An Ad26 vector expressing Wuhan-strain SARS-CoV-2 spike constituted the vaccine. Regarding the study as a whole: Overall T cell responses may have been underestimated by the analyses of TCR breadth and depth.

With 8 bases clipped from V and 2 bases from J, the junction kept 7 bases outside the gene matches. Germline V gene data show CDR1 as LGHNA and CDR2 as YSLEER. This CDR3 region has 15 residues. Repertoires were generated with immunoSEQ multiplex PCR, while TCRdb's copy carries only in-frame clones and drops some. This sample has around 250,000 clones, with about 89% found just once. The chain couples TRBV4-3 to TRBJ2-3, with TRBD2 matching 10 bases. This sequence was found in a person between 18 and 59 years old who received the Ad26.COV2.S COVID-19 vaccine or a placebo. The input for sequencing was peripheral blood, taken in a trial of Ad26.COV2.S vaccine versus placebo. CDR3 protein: CASSRTSGDTDTQYF. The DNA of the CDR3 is TGCGCCAGCTCCCGTACTAGCGGGGACACAGATACGCAGTATTTT.